This T cell receptor beta chain was identified during a study of cytomegalovirus exposure and HLA in healthy donors. General study findings and limits: Common viral pathogens were later found to be apparently linked to several of the most significant clusters. Later on, a genetic analysis was performed. It linked a missense variant in DCLRE1C with V- and J-gene trimming of TCR beta.

Though probably carrying unrecorded immune exposures, donors were nominally healthy at sampling. Trimming pared 3 bases from V and 2 bases from J, leaving 11 bases between. The CDR3 consists of 14 residues. Germline CDR1 and CDR2: WNHNN and SYGVQD (reference sequence). Notes on this clone: Its antigen remains unidentified.

The PCR contained 60 Vbeta and 13 Jbeta primers. Sequencing used immunoSEQ multiplex PCR; TCRdb keeps in-frame clones, though not all of them. The sample holds under 200,000 clones, roughly 85% seen once. The material sequenced was PBMCs. V and J are TRBV10-1 and TRBJ2-7; TRBD1 is a possible D gene (6 bases). This TCR was sampled from a man aged 18 to 35 in good health and CMV-seropositive. CDR3 sequence (DNA): TGCGCCAGCAGTGAATCCACAGGGACCTACGAGCAGTACTTC. This sequence encodes CASSESTGTYEQYF.